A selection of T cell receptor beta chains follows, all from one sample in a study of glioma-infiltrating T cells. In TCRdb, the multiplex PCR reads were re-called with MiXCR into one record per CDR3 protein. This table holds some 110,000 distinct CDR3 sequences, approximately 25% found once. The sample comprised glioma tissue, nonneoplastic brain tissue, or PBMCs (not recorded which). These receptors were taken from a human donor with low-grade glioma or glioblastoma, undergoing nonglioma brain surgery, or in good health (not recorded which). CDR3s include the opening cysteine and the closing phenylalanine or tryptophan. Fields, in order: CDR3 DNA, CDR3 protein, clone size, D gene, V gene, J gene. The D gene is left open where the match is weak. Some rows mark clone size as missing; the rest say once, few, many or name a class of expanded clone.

cdr3_nt: TGTGCCAGCAGCTTTTACAGGGGCGGCGGTGAAGCTTTCTTT
cdr3_aa: CASSFYRGGGEAFF
clone_size: many
d_call: TRBD1
v_call: TRBV7-2
j_call: TRBJ1-1

cdr3_nt: TGTGCCAGCAGCTTCACAGGGGGAGAGACCCAGTACTTC
cdr3_aa: CASSFTGGETQYF
clone_size: many
d_call: TRBD1
v_call: TRBV7-2
j_call: TRBJ2-5

cdr3_nt: TGTGCCAGCAGTGGATCTGGGACAGCTAATGAAAAACTGTTTTTT
cdr3_aa: CASSGSGTANEKLFF
clone_size: many
d_call: TRBD1
v_call: TRBV3-1
j_call: TRBJ1-4

cdr3_nt: TGCAGTGCTACACTAGCGGGAGGCTGGGAGACCCAGTACTTC
cdr3_aa: CSATLAGGWETQYF
clone_size: many
d_call: TRBD2
v_call: TRBV20-1
j_call: TRBJ2-5

cdr3_nt: TGTGCCAGCAGTCCAAGGGGGGATGGCTACACCTTC
cdr3_aa: CASSPRGDGYTF
clone_size: NA
d_call: NA
v_call: TRBV12-3/TRBV12-4
j_call: TRBJ1-2

cdr3_nt: TGTGCCAGCAGTTACTCCTACGGGACAGAGACAGATACGCAGTATTTT
cdr3_aa: CASSYSYGTETDTQYF
clone_size: many
d_call: TRBD1
v_call: TRBV6-6
j_call: TRBJ2-3

cdr3_nt: TGTGCCATCGAACAAGGAATGGGGGATGGCTACACCTTC
cdr3_aa: CAIEQGMGDGYTF
clone_size: many
d_call: NA
v_call: TRBV10-3
j_call: TRBJ1-2

cdr3_nt: TGTGCCAGCAGCCCCTACCTGAACACTGAAGCTTTCTTT
cdr3_aa: CASSPYLNTEAFF
clone_size: many
d_call: NA
v_call: TRBV4-2
j_call: TRBJ1-1

cdr3_nt: TGTGCCAGCAGGTTAGCCGTCTACAATGAGCAGTTCTTC
cdr3_aa: CASRLAVYNEQFF
clone_size: NA
d_call: NA
v_call: TRBV11-2
j_call: TRBJ2-1

cdr3_nt: TGCAGCGTTGATCCAGGGGTCTTCACAGATACGCAGTATTTT
cdr3_aa: CSVDPGVFTDTQYF
clone_size: few
d_call: NA
v_call: TRBV29-1
j_call: TRBJ2-3

cdr3_nt: TGTGCCAGCAGCCAACAGACAGGGAATACTTACGAGCAGTACTTC
cdr3_aa: CASSQQTGNTYEQYF
clone_size: many
d_call: TRBD1
v_call: TRBV11-1
j_call: TRBJ2-7

cdr3_nt: TGCGCCAGCAGCCAAGAAAAAGCGACCGGGGAGCTGTTTTTT
cdr3_aa: CASSQEKATGELFF
clone_size: NA
d_call: NA
v_call: TRBV4-3
j_call: TRBJ2-2

cdr3_nt: TGCAGTGCTAGTGCGGAGACACACCAAGAGACCCAGTACTTC
cdr3_aa: CSASAETHQETQYF
clone_size: many
d_call: NA
v_call: TRBV20-1
j_call: TRBJ2-5

cdr3_nt: TGCAGCGTTGAAGATTGGAGGGATGGGGAGACCCAGTACTTC
cdr3_aa: CSVEDWRDGETQYF
clone_size: few
d_call: NA
v_call: TRBV29-1
j_call: TRBJ2-5

cdr3_nt: TGTGCCAGCAGTTTTAGGGGACAGGGTTACGAGCAGTACTTC
cdr3_aa: CASSFRGQGYEQYF
clone_size: once
d_call: TRBD1
v_call: TRBV27
j_call: TRBJ2-7

cdr3_nt: TGTGCCAGCAGCCCGGACAGGATGGTTGAGCAGTACTTC
cdr3_aa: CASSPDRMVEQYF
clone_size: many
d_call: TRBD1
v_call: TRBV11-2
j_call: TRBJ2-7

cdr3_nt: TGTGCCAGCAGTGAAGGTTCAGGGGTTTACGAGCAGTACTTC
cdr3_aa: CASSEGSGVYEQYF
clone_size: many
d_call: NA
v_call: TRBV2
j_call: TRBJ2-7

cdr3_nt: TGTGCCAGCAGTGAAGGGGGGGCCGGGGACATTCAGTACTTC
cdr3_aa: CASSEGGAGDIQYF
clone_size: many
d_call: NA
v_call: TRBV6-1
j_call: TRBJ2-4

cdr3_nt: TGCAGTGCTCGATCCGGGTTTTCCTACTATGAGCAGTTCTTC
cdr3_aa: CSARSGFSYYEQFF
clone_size: NA
d_call: NA
v_call: TRBV20-1
j_call: TRBJ2-1

cdr3_nt: TGCGCCAGCAGCCAAGACCTTAAACTAGCTTTCTTT
cdr3_aa: CASSQDLKLAFF
clone_size: many
d_call: NA
v_call: TRBV4-1
j_call: TRBJ1-1

cdr3_nt: TGCGCCAGCAGGAGGGACAGCCTCACAGATACGCAGTATTTT
cdr3_aa: CASRRDSLTDTQYF
clone_size: NA
d_call: TRBD1
v_call: TRBV5-1
j_call: TRBJ2-3

cdr3_nt: TGCGCCAGCAGCGTGACGACTAGCGGAATCGGGGAGCTGTTTTTT
cdr3_aa: CASSVTTSGIGELFF
clone_size: few
d_call: TRBD2
v_call: TRBV5-1
j_call: TRBJ2-2

cdr3_nt: TGTGCCACCTCCCCCCGGACACCACCTTTAGGGGAGCAGTACTTC
cdr3_aa: CATSPRTPPLGEQYF
clone_size: NA
d_call: NA
v_call: TRBV19
j_call: TRBJ2-7

cdr3_nt: TGTGCCACCAGCAGAGACTGGTCCGCGGGCTATGGCTACACCTTC
cdr3_aa: CATSRDWSAGYGYTF
clone_size: many
d_call: NA
v_call: TRBV15
j_call: TRBJ1-2

cdr3_nt: TGCAGCGTTGGCGGGCGGGCAGCGGGAAATGAGCAGTTCTTC
cdr3_aa: CSVGGRAAGNEQFF
clone_size: NA
d_call: TRBD2
v_call: TRBV29-1
j_call: TRBJ2-1

cdr3_nt: TGTGCCAGCAGCCAATCGGGGGCGATCCACGAGCAGTACTTC
cdr3_aa: CASSQSGAIHEQYF
clone_size: many
d_call: NA
v_call: TRBV7-2
j_call: TRBJ2-7

cdr3_nt: TGTGCCAGCAGCGCCGGGACAGGGAGCTCCTACGAGCAGTACTTC
cdr3_aa: CASSAGTGSSYEQYF
clone_size: few
d_call: TRBD1
v_call: TRBV7-6
j_call: TRBJ2-7